The rows below give T cell receptor beta chains drawn from one sample of a study of human T cells and chemical hapten exposure. TCRdb recomputed calls from the RACE reads with MiXCR, one row per CDR3 protein. Of 56,000 or so distinct CDR3 sequences in the sample, approximately 9.7% were seen once. The specimen was whole blood, collected in connection with sensitization to the hapten diphenylcyclopropenone (DPC). Receptors originate from a woman aged 25 to 39 with alopecia areata. Some clones in this sample may be carry-over from other donors' samples. Both conserved end residues are part of each CDR3. D genes are given only for firm matches. Size tells how often a clone was seen (once, few, many) or the class of an expanded clone, and some rows leave it out.

V	J	D	size	CDR3	DNA
TRBV5-5	TRBJ1-3	NA	NA	CASQRCGNTIYF	TGTGCCAGCCAAAGGTGTGGAAACACCATATATTTT
TRBV20-1	TRBJ1-1	NA	many	CSAGGRLNTEAFF	TGCAGTGCTGGGGGACGGTTGAACACTGAAGCTTTCTTT
TRBV7-2	TRBJ1-3	NA	few	CASSARANKNTIYF	TGTGCCAGCAGCGCACGGGCCAATAAAAACACCATATATTTT
TRBV19	TRBJ2-2	NA	NA	CASSIGTGELFF	TGTGCCAGTAGTATCGGGACCGGGGAGCTGTTTTTT
TRBV12-3/TRBV12-4	TRBJ1-6	TRBD1	many	CASSRGTGYSPLHF	TGTGCCAGCAGCCGAGGGACAGGCTATTCACCCCTCCACTTT
TRBV5-1	TRBJ2-7	NA	many	CASSLASTRGSYEQYF	TGCGCCAGCAGCTTGGCCTCAACACGAGGGTCCTACGAGCAGTACTTC
TRBV4-2	TRBJ1-1	NA	NA	CASSQGINGGPTEAFF	TGCGCCAGCAGCCAAGGAATTAACGGGGGCCCCACTGAAGCTTTCTTT
TRBV28	TRBJ2-7	NA	many	CASSLLGRPYEQYF	TGTGCCAGCAGTTTACTCGGCAGACCCTACGAGCAGTACTTC
TRBV12-3/TRBV12-4	TRBJ2-3	TRBD2	NA	CASSWTSGRTDTQYF	TGTGCCAGCAGCTGGACTAGCGGGCGCACAGATACGCAGTATTTT
TRBV12-3/TRBV12-4	TRBJ1-1	NA	many	CASSIIRANTEAFF	TGTGCCAGCAGTATCATCAGGGCGAACACTGAAGCTTTCTTT
TRBV7-9	TRBJ2-3	NA	many	CASSSRTYSTDTQYF	TGTGCCAGCAGCTCCCGGACGTATAGCACAGATACGCAGTATTTT
TRBV20-1	TRBJ1-2	NA	few	CSAPLVRVRAAGYTF	TGCAGTGCCCCCTTGGTTAGGGTACGGGCGGCCGGCTACACCTTC
TRBV4-1	TRBJ1-5	NA	NA	CASSQRDSQPQHF	TGCGCCAGCAGCCAACGGGATTCTCAGCCCCAGCATTTT
TRBV12-3/TRBV12-4	TRBJ2-1	NA	few	CASSLAGGEQFF	TGTGCCAGCAGTTTAGCTGGTGGGGAGCAGTTCTTC
TRBV7-8	TRBJ2-3	TRBD2	few	CASSRSSGGTDTQYF	TGTGCCAGCAGCAGATCTAGCGGGGGCACAGATACGCAGTATTTT
TRBV6-2/TRBV6-3	TRBJ1-5	NA	few	CASSYGQGPLMDQPQHF	TGTGCCAGCAGTTACGGTCAGGGCCCCCTCATGGATCAGCCCCAGCATTTT
TRBV11-1	TRBJ1-6	NA	many	CASRPDTGSNSPLHF	TGTGCCAGCAGACCAGATACAGGGAGTAATTCACCCCTCCACTTT